This is a list of T cell receptor beta chains from one sample in a study of T cell responses to AZD1222 COVID-19 vaccine. The protocol was immunoSEQ multiplex PCR, while the TCRdb copy is restricted to in-frame clones and leaves out a portion. The sample holds 150,000 to 200,000 clones, approximately 94% seen once. Sequenced here: peripheral blood, sampled on day 0 of AZD1222 vaccination. The receptor source for this set is an adult in good health. Each CDR3 is given with its conserved first and last residue. Fields, in order: CDR3 length, D gene, V gene, clone size, J gene, CDR3 protein, CDR3 DNA. D genes are given only for firm matches. Only part of the rows carry a size: once, few, many, or a class if the clone is expanded.

cdr3_length: 12; d_call: .; v_call: TRBV12-3/TRBV12-4; clone_size: .; j_call: TRBJ2-7; cdr3_aa: CASSLGLYEQYF; cdr3_nt: TGTGCCAGCAGTTTAGGTTTATACGAGCAGTACTTC
cdr3_length: 17; d_call: .; v_call: TRBV19; clone_size: .; j_call: TRBJ1-2; cdr3_aa: CASSIGGTPWNSYGYTF; cdr3_nt: TGTGCCAGTAGTATAGGAGGGACCCCATGGAACTCCTATGGCTACACCTTC
cdr3_length: 16; d_call: .; v_call: TRBV5-1; clone_size: .; j_call: TRBJ2-3; cdr3_aa: CASSSQSSSSTDTQYF; cdr3_nt: TGCGCCAGCAGCTCGCAAAGCTCTAGTAGCACAGATACGCAGTATTTT
cdr3_length: 13; d_call: .; v_call: TRBV24-1; clone_size: .; j_call: TRBJ2-1; cdr3_aa: CATSDPGYNEQFF; cdr3_nt: TGTGCCACCAGTGACCCTGGGTACAATGAGCAGTTCTTC
cdr3_length: 17; d_call: TRBD2; v_call: TRBV18; clone_size: .; j_call: TRBJ2-1; cdr3_aa: CASSPPRTSDLYNEQFF; cdr3_nt: TGTGCCAGCTCACCACCCCGGACTAGCGATCTCTACAATGAGCAGTTCTTC
cdr3_length: 14; d_call: .; v_call: TRBV3-1/TRBV3-2; clone_size: .; j_call: TRBJ1-2; cdr3_aa: CASSQEVEAWGYTF; cdr3_nt: TGTGCCAGCAGCCAAGAAGTTGAGGCGTGGGGCTACACCTTC
cdr3_length: 16; d_call: .; v_call: TRBV29-1; clone_size: .; j_call: TRBJ1-2; cdr3_aa: CSVEALQGDRSYGYTF; cdr3_nt: TGCAGCGTTGAAGCTCTCCAAGGAGACAGGTCCTATGGCTACACCTTC
cdr3_length: 15; d_call: TRBD2; v_call: TRBV2; clone_size: .; j_call: TRBJ2-7; cdr3_aa: CASSPYSGSRYEQYF; cdr3_nt: TGTGCCAGCAGTCCGTATAGCGGGAGTAGGTACGAGCAGTACTTC
cdr3_length: 16; d_call: .; v_call: TRBV16; clone_size: .; j_call: TRBJ1-2; cdr3_aa: CASSQGLGATNYGYTF; cdr3_nt: TGTGCCAGCAGCCAAGGATTGGGGGCAACTAACTATGGCTACACCTTC
cdr3_length: 15; d_call: .; v_call: TRBV9; clone_size: .; j_call: TRBJ2-7; cdr3_aa: CASSRGRERAYEQYF; cdr3_nt: TGTGCCAGCAGCCGCGGGCGGGAAAGGGCCTACGAGCAGTACTTC
cdr3_length: 15; d_call: TRBD2; v_call: TRBV6-5; clone_size: .; j_call: TRBJ2-7; cdr3_aa: CASQPSGRLFYEQYF; cdr3_nt: TGTGCCAGCCAACCGAGCGGGAGATTGTTCTACGAGCAGTACTTC
cdr3_length: 12; d_call: TRBD1; v_call: TRBV5-1; clone_size: .; j_call: TRBJ2-3; cdr3_aa: CASRQGADTQYF; cdr3_nt: TGCGCCAGCAGACAGGGGGCAGATACGCAGTATTTT
cdr3_length: 13; d_call: .; v_call: TRBV29-1; clone_size: .; j_call: TRBJ1-1; cdr3_aa: CSAGEGTNTEAFF; cdr3_nt: TGCAGCGCCGGAGAGGGAACGAACACTGAAGCTTTCTTT
cdr3_length: 13; d_call: TRBD1; v_call: TRBV9; clone_size: .; j_call: TRBJ1-2; cdr3_aa: CASSVEQGAGYTF; cdr3_nt: TGTGCCAGCAGCGTCGAACAGGGGGCAGGCTACACCTTC
cdr3_length: 17; d_call: .; v_call: TRBV7-6; clone_size: .; j_call: TRBJ2-1; cdr3_aa: CASSFNTGASHYNEQFF; cdr3_nt: TGTGCCAGCAGCTTTAATACTGGGGCCAGCCACTACAATGAGCAGTTCTTC
cdr3_length: 18; d_call: TRBD2; v_call: TRBV18; clone_size: .; j_call: TRBJ2-1; cdr3_aa: CASLSGTSGFSSYNEQFF; cdr3_nt: TGTGCCAGCTTGTCAGGGACTAGCGGGTTCAGCTCCTACAATGAGCAGTTCTTC
cdr3_length: 12; d_call: .; v_call: TRBV5-6; clone_size: .; j_call: TRBJ1-1; cdr3_aa: CASSLGSTEAFF; cdr3_nt: TGTGCCAGCAGCTTGGGGTCCACTGAAGCTTTCTTT
cdr3_length: 16; d_call: TRBD2; v_call: TRBV15; clone_size: few; j_call: TRBJ2-5; cdr3_aa: CATSNLAGDFQETQYF; cdr3_nt: TGTGCCACCAGCAACCTAGCGGGAGACTTCCAAGAGACCCAGTACTTC
cdr3_length: 15; d_call: TRBD1; v_call: TRBV7-8; clone_size: .; j_call: TRBJ2-7; cdr3_aa: CASSISSGTGNEQYF; cdr3_nt: TGTGCCAGCAGCATTTCTTCCGGGACAGGGAACGAGCAGTACTTC
cdr3_length: 17; d_call: TRBD1; v_call: TRBV4-1; clone_size: .; j_call: TRBJ1-4; cdr3_aa: CASSRGTAGAANEKLFF; cdr3_nt: TGCGCCAGCAGCCGTGGGACAGCCGGAGCGGCTAATGAAAAACTGTTTTTT
cdr3_length: 12; d_call: .; v_call: TRBV14; clone_size: few; j_call: TRBJ2-7; cdr3_aa: CASSQSGPEQYF; cdr3_nt: TGTGCCAGCAGCCAAAGTGGGCCCGAGCAGTACTTC
cdr3_length: 16; d_call: TRBD1; v_call: TRBV15; clone_size: .; j_call: TRBJ1-1; cdr3_aa: CATSGGFRTGSFEAFF; cdr3_nt: TGTGCCACCAGCGGAGGTTTTAGGACAGGGTCTTTTGAAGCTTTCTTT
cdr3_length: 15; d_call: .; v_call: TRBV19; clone_size: .; j_call: TRBJ1-5; cdr3_aa: CASTPGEYSNQPQHF; cdr3_nt: TGTGCCAGTACGCCCGGAGAGTATAGCAATCAGCCCCAGCATTTT
cdr3_length: 15; d_call: .; v_call: TRBV19; clone_size: .; j_call: TRBJ1-6; cdr3_aa: CASSTGLASNSPLHF; cdr3_nt: TGTGCCAGTAGTACCGGACTTGCAAGTAATTCACCCCTCCACTTT
cdr3_length: 15; d_call: .; v_call: TRBV12-5; clone_size: .; j_call: TRBJ1-1; cdr3_aa: CASGLVSRVNTEAFF; cdr3_nt: TGTGCTAGTGGTTTGGTTTCCAGGGTCAACACTGAAGCTTTCTTT
cdr3_length: 14; d_call: TRBD2; v_call: TRBV6-5; clone_size: once; j_call: TRBJ2-1; cdr3_aa: CASSYPGLAGEQFF; cdr3_nt: TGTGCCAGCAGTTACCCGGGACTAGCGGGTGAGCAGTTCTTC
cdr3_length: 15; d_call: .; v_call: TRBV5-6; clone_size: .; j_call: TRBJ2-3; cdr3_aa: CASSSLRKGTDTQYF; cdr3_nt: TGTGCCAGCAGCTCCTTAAGGAAAGGCACAGATACGCAGTATTTT
cdr3_length: 14; d_call: .; v_call: TRBV15; clone_size: .; j_call: TRBJ1-5; cdr3_aa: CATSRDHGDQPQHF; cdr3_nt: TGTGCCACCAGCAGAGATCATGGAGATCAGCCCCAGCATTTT
cdr3_length: 17; d_call: TRBD1; v_call: TRBV2; clone_size: .; j_call: TRBJ2-7; cdr3_aa: CASSGVGGQVFLEAQYF; cdr3_nt: TGTGCCAGCAGTGGGGTTGGGGGACAGGTCTTTCTCGAGGCGCAGTACTTC
cdr3_length: 15; d_call: TRBD1; v_call: TRBV7-9; clone_size: .; j_call: TRBJ1-6; cdr3_aa: CASSSQGDYNSPLHF; cdr3_nt: TGTGCCAGCAGCTCACAGGGGGACTATAATTCACCCCTCCACTTT
cdr3_length: 13; d_call: .; v_call: TRBV19; clone_size: .; j_call: TRBJ1-5; cdr3_aa: CASSLGGAQPQHF; cdr3_nt: TGTGCCAGTAGTTTGGGGGGGGCTCAGCCCCAGCATTTT